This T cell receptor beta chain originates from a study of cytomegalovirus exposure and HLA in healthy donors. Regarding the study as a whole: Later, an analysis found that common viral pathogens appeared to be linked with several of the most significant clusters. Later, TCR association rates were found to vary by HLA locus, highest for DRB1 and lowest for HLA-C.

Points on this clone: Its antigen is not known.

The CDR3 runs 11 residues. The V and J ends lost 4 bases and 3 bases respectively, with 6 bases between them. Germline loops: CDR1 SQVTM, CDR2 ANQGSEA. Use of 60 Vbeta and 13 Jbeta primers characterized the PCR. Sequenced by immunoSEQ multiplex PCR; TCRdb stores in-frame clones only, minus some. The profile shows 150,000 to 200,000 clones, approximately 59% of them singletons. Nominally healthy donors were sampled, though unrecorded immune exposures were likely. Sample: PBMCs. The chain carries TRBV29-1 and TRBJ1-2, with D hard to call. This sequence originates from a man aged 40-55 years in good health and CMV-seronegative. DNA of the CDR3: TGCAGCGTTGGCCGGGACTATGGCTACACCTTC. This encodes CSVGRDYGYTF.